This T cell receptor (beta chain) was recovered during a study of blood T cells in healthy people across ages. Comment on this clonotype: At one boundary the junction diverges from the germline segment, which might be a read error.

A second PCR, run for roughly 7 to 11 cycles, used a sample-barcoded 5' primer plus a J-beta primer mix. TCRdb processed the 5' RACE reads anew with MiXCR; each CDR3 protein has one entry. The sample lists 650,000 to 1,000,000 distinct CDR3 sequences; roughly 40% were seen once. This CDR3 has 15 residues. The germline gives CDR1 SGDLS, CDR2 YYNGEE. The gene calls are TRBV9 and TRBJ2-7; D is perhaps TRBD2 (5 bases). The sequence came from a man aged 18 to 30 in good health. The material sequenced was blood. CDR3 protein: CASSALADPGNEQYF. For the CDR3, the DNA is TGTGCTAGCAGCGCTCTAGCAGATCCCGGGAATGAGCAGTACTTC.